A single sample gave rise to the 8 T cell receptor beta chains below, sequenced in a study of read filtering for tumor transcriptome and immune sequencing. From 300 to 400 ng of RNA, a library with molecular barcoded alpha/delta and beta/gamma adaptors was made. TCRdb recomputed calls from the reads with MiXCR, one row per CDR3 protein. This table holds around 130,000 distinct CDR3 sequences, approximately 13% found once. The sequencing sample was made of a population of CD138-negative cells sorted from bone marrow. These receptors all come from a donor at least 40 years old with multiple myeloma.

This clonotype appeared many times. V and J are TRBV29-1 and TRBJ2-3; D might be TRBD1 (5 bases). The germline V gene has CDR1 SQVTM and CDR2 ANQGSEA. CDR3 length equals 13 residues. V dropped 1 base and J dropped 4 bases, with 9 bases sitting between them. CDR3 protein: CSVEAGFSDTQYF. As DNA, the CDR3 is TGCAGCGTTGAAGCAGGGTTTTCAGATACGCAGTATTTT.

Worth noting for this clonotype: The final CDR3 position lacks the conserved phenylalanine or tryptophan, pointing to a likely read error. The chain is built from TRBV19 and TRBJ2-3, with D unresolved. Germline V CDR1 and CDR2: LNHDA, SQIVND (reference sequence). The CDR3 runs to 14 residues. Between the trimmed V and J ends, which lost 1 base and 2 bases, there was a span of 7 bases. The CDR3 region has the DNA TGTGCCAGTAGTATAGTGCTTGCCACAGATACGCAGTATCTT. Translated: CASSIVLATDTQYL.

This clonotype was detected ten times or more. Here the CDR3 DNA reads TGTGCCAGTAAGGGGGAGCCGACAAGGTGGGAAGCTTTCTTT. It encodes CASKGEPTRWEAFF. The chain combines TRBV19 with TRBJ1-1, with D possibly being TRBD1 (6 bases). This CDR3 has 14 amino acids. The germline V gene has CDR1 LNHDA and CDR2 SQIVND (reference sequence). V gave up 7 bases and J gave up 8 bases, with 20 bases separating them.

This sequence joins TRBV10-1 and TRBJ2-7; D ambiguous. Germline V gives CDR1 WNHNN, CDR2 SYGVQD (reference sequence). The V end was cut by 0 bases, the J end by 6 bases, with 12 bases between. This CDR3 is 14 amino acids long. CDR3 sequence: CASSESRPRGEQYF. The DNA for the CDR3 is TGCGCCAGCAGTGAGTCGAGACCTCGCGGCGAGCAGTACTTC.

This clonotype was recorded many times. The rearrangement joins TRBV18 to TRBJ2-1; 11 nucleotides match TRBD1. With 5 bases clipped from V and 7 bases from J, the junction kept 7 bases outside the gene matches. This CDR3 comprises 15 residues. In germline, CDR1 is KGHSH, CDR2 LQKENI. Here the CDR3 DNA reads TGTGCCAGCTCATCCACCGGGACAGGGGGTAATGAGCAGTTCTTC. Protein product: CASSSTGTGGNEQFF.

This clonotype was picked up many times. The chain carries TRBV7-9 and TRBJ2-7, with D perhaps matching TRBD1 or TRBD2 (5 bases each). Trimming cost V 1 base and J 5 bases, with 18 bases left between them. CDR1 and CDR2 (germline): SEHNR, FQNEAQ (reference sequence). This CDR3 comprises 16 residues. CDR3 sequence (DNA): TGTGCCAGCAGCTTAGGAAGAGATAAGGGGAGCAACGAGCAGTACTTC. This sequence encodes CASSLGRDKGSNEQYF.

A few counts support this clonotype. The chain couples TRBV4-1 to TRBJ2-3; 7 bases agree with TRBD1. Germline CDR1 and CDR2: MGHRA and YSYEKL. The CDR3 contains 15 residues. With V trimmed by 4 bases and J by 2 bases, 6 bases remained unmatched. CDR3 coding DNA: TGCGCCAGCAGCCTAGGGACAGCCGACACAGATACGCAGTATTTT. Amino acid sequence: CASSLGTADTDTQYF.

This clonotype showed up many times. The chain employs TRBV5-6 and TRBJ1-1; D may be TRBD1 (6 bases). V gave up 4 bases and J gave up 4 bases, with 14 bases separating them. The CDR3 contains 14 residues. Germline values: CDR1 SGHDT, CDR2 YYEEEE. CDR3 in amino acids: CASSLPGRGTEAFF. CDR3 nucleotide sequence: TGTGCCAGCAGCCTTCCTGGCAGGGGCACTGAAGCTTTCTTT. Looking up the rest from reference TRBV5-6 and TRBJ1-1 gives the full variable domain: DAGVTQSPTHLIKTRGQQVTLRCSPKSGHDTVSWYQQALGQGPQFIFQYYEEEERQRGNFPDRFSGHQFPNYSSELNVNALLLGDSALYLCASSLPGRGTEAFFGQGTRLTVV.